This record covers a single T cell receptor beta chain. Its cognate antigen is unknown. Using immunoSEQ multiplex PCR, the repertoire was profiled, and TCRdb retains in-frame clones only, with some absent. Of around 14,000 clones listed, 62% were seen once; the top ten hold roughly 10%. The data belong to a study of T cell clonotyping in hematopoietic cell transplantation. Across the whole study: Recipients were bled about 28 days pretransplant and at posttransplant days 30, 100, 180. Study findings and constraints: At the given depth, recipient repertoires were over 97% de novo clonotypes. After transplant, recipient diversity fell while pathologically expanded clonotypes grew through day 180.

Germline trimming cut 0 bases from V and 5 bases from J; bases unmatched to any gene: 3. Per the germline V gene, CDR1 is SGDLS and CDR2 is YYNGEE. CDR3 length: 15 amino acids. Sequencing was carried out using PBMCs. The clonotype originates from a human donor who either received an allogeneic hematopoietic cell transplant for a myeloid malignancy or was a related donor (not recorded which). Some clones in this sample may be carry-over from other donors' samples. J is TRBJ2-1 and V is TRBV9, with 9 nucleotides matching TRBD2. Here the CDR3 reads CASSVVAGVNNEQFF. CDR3 DNA sequence: TGTGCCAGCAGCGTAGTAGCGGGGGTGAACAATGAGCAGTTCTTC.